The 18 T cell receptor beta chains presented below share a single source sample, sequenced in a study of PD-L1 blockade in urothelial cancer. Using immunoSEQ multiplex PCR, the repertoire was profiled, and TCRdb retains in-frame clones only, with some absent. The table lists 100,000 to 150,000 clones, about 84% of them singletons, with 2.4% in the top ten. Time point here: peripheral blood 6 weeks after treatment start. The source material was PBMCs, sampled around atezolizumab (anti-PD-L1) treatment. Every receptor here comes from a man in his fifties with urothelial cancer.

The chain uses TRBV6-5 and TRBJ1-4; TRBD1 aligns across 11 bases. This CDR3 contains 16 residues. J was trimmed by 8 bases and V by 0 bases; bases with no gene match: 5. From germline, CDR1 is MNHEY and CDR2 SVGAGI. CDR3 sequence: CASSYSWTGGGEKLFF. As DNA, the CDR3 is TGTGCCAGCAGTTACTCGTGGACAGGGGGCGGAGAAAAACTGTTTTTT.

The rearrangement joins TRBV7-9 to TRBJ1-2, with a tentative D call TRBD1 (6 bases). CDR1 and CDR2 from the germline V gene are SEHNR and FQNEAQ (reference sequence). This CDR3 has 15 amino acids. Between the trimmed V and J ends, which lost 3 bases and 4 bases, there was a span of 15 bases. CDR3 coding DNA: TGTGCCAGCAGCTTTGCATCAGGGGAATCCTATGGCTACACCTTC. It yields the protein CASSFASGESYGYTF.

The chain links TRBV7-3 to TRBJ1-1; D is ambiguous. CDR1 SGHTA and CDR2 FQGTGA come from the germline V gene. Trimming left V 2 bases short and J 3 bases short, with 7 bases between. The CDR3 contains 13 residues. The CDR3 DNA sequence: TGTGCCAGCAGCTTATGGAGGGACACTGAAGCTTTCTTT. Its translation: CASSLWRDTEAFF.

The count of this clone is one. The chain uses TRBV10-3 and TRBJ2-1; the match to TRBD1 covers 10 bases. This CDR3 has 15 amino acids. CDR1 and CDR2 (germline): ENHRY, SYGVKD. V dropped 2 bases and J dropped 5; count of bases not matched to a gene: 3. CDR3 amino acids: CAISEDRGLNNEQFF. CDR3 in DNA: TGTGCCATCAGTGAGGACAGGGGGCTTAACAATGAGCAGTTCTTC.

This clone has a single count. V gene TRBV7-2 combines with J gene TRBJ1-3; no firm D call. Trimming took 6 bases from V and 8 from J, leaving 17 bases between them. Germline CDR1 is SGHTA and CDR2 is FQGNSA. The CDR3 has 14 residues. The CDR3 DNA reads as TGTGCCAGCAGAAAACTGGCAGCCGGAGACACCATATATTTT. Amino acid sequence: CASRKLAAGDTIYF.

This clone came up once. The rearrangement uses TRBV11-2 and TRBJ1-3; D is ambiguous. This CDR3 spans 14 amino acids. Germline CDR1 is SGHAT and CDR2 is FQNNGV. The ends were cut back, 5 bases at V and 4 bases at J, with 12 bases in the middle. CDR3: CASSLEPGGNTIYF. The CDR3 bases are TGTGCCAGCAGCCTTGAACCGGGGGGAAACACCATATATTTT. Together with reference TRBV11-2 and TRBJ1-3, the CDR3 gives the full variable domain: EAGVAQSPRYKIIEKRQSVAFWCNPISGHATLYWYQQILGQGPKLLIQFQNNGVVDDSQLPKDRFSAERLKGVDSTLKIQPAKLEDSAVYLCASSLEPGGNTIYFGEGSWLTVV.

The chain couples TRBV30 to TRBJ1-5, with D uncertain. Deletions cut 1 base from V and 4 bases from J, with 5 bases between. CDR1 and CDR2 (germline): GTSNPN, SVGIG (reference sequence). This CDR3 spans 12 amino acids. The CDR3 sequence: CAWSGYNQPQHF. For the CDR3, the DNA is TGTGCCTGGAGTGGTTATAATCAGCCCCAGCATTTT.

This clone was counted a few times. The chain has TRBV6-5 and TRBJ1-6; TRBD1 agrees at 7 bases. The CDR3 is 14 amino acids. CDR1 is MNHEY and CDR2 is SVGAGI in the germline V gene. V was pared by 4 bases and J by 5 bases, with 2 bases of the junction left unmatched. CDR3 in DNA: TGTGCCAGCAGTTGGGACAGTAATAATTCACCCCTCCACTTT. Translated, it gives CASSWDSNNSPLHF.

This clone appeared a single time. The J gene is TRBJ2-2, the V gene TRBV5-1, with 7 nucleotides matching TRBD1. CDR1 is SGHRS, CDR2 YFSETQ, per germline. With V trimmed by 0 bases and J by 6 bases, 11 bases remained unmatched. The CDR3 runs to 17 residues. The CDR3 spells CASSLAKMTGSSGELFF. The CDR3 region has the DNA TGCGCCAGCAGCTTGGCCAAGATGACAGGGTCATCCGGGGAGCTGTTTTTT.

This chain connects TRBV5-1 to TRBJ1-1; D remains unclear. CDR3 length: 15 amino acids. Trimming removed 1 base from V and 1 base from J, with 11 bases in between. Germline CDR1 reads SGHRS; CDR2 reads YFSETQ. CDR3 loop: CASSLFSGKNTEAFF. CDR3 in DNA: TGCGCCAGCAGCTTGTTTTCAGGAAAGAACACTGAAGCTTTCTTT.

The genes are TRBV28 and TRBJ2-1; the match to TRBD2 covers 9 bases. This CDR3 has 15 amino acids. CDR1 MDHEN and CDR2 SYDVKM come from the germline V gene. The V and J ends lost 5 bases and 7 bases, in that order; junction bases with no gene match: 9. The DNA of the CDR3 is TGTGCCAGCAGTAAGATAGCGGGAGTATTTAATGAGCAGTTCTTC. This encodes CASSKIAGVFNEQFF.

The CDR3 DNA reads as TGTGCCAGCAGAAGAGCGGAGAACACCGGGGAGCTGTTTTTT. This encodes CASRRAENTGELFF. J is TRBJ2-2 and V is TRBV28; maybe TRBD2 (5 bases). The CDR3 is 14 amino acids. The V end lost 6 bases, the J end lost 1 base, and 9 bases lay between the germline ends. Germline V gene lookup returns CDR1 MDHEN and CDR2 SYDVKM.

The rearrangement joins TRBV5-5 to TRBJ2-7; TRBD2 matches at 15 bases. Looked up from germline, CDR1 is SGHKS and CDR2 is YYEKEE (reference sequence). The junction had 12 bases not matched to a gene; V was cut back by 4 bases and J by 7 bases. The CDR3 has 17 amino acids. The CDR3 sequence: CASSTGLAGGRPGEQYF. The CDR3 nucleotides are TGTGCCAGCAGCACAGGACTAGCGGGAGGGAGGCCGGGGGAGCAGTACTTC.

The chain has TRBV9 and TRBJ2-3; TRBD2 matches at 10 bases. Germline CDR1 SGDLS, CDR2 YYNGEE. The CDR3 extends over 15 amino acids. The V segment lost 3 bases and the J segment 3 bases; nucleotides outside the gene matches: 4. The CDR3, as DNA: TGTGCCAGCAGCGCCTCTAGCGGGAGTACAGATACGCAGTATTTT. This codes for CASSASSGSTDTQYF.

This sequence joins TRBV7-8 and TRBJ2-1; 12 nucleotides align to TRBD2. Per the germline V gene, CDR1 is SGHVS and CDR2 is FQNEAQ. This CDR3 has 16 amino acids. With V trimmed by 4 bases and J by 2 bases, 3 bases remained unmatched. The CDR3: CASSSRTSGAYNEQFF. In nucleotides, the CDR3 is TGTGCCAGCAGCTCCCGGACTAGCGGGGCCTACAATGAGCAGTTCTTC.

This chain uses TRBV10-3 with TRBJ2-7; tentative D call: TRBD1 (6 bases). The CDR3 runs 13 residues. The germline V gene has CDR1 ENHRY and CDR2 SYGVKD. V was clipped by 0 bases and J by 9 bases, with 12 bases between them. The CDR3 DNA reads as TGTGCCATCAGTGAGTCGGTACAGGGCGGGCAGTACTTC. Translated, it gives CAISESVQGGQYF.

The V call is TRBV20-1, the J call TRBJ2-3, with D possibly matching TRBD2 (5 bases). Germline V gene sequence: CDR1 DFQATT, CDR2 SNEGSKA (reference sequence). Deletions cut 5 bases from V and 6 bases from J, with 6 bases between. The CDR3 is made up of 10 amino acids. CDR3 bases: TGCAGTGCTGAGCGGGATACGCAGTATTTT. It encodes CSAERDTQYF.

This chain connects TRBV7-8 to TRBJ2-7; a weak D match, TRBD1 (5 bases). In germline, CDR1 is SGHVS, CDR2 FQNEAQ. This CDR3 has 14 residues. V was shortened by 0 bases and J by 3 bases, with 9 bases between the two germline ends. CDR3 sequence: CASSLARQIYEQYF. As DNA, the CDR3 is TGTGCCAGCAGCTTAGCGAGACAGATCTACGAGCAGTACTTC. Full variable domain (outside the CDR3, taken from reference TRBV7-8 and TRBJ2-7): GAGVSQSPRYKVAKRGQDVALRCDPISGHVSLFWYQQALGQGPEFLTYFQNEAQLDKSGLPSDRFFAERPEGSVSTLKIQRTQQEDSAVYLCASSLARQIYEQYFGPGTRLTVT.